This entry lists 14 T cell receptor beta chains sequenced from one sample in a study of blood T cell repertoires in COVID-19. TCRdb's table, derived via immunoSEQ multiplex PCR, lists solely in-frame clones and lacks some. This sample has roughly 97,000 clones, with roughly 80% found just once. Input material: peripheral blood. Receptors originate from an elderly woman with active or convalescent COVID-19.

V usage is TRBV5-1 and J usage is TRBJ2-1; a possible D gene is TRBD2 (6 bases). The germline V gene encodes CDR1 SGHRS and CDR2 YFSETQ. V lost 0 bases to trimming and J lost 6 bases, with 16 bases between them. The CDR3 contains 16 residues. CDR3 loop: CASSLEGGMKGNEQFF. The CDR3 DNA sequence: TGCGCCAGCAGCTTGGAAGGCGGGATGAAGGGCAATGAGCAGTTCTTC.

V gene TRBV4-1 combines with J gene TRBJ2-7; TRBD2 matches at 10 bases. This CDR3 contains 14 residues. Trimming took 2 bases from V and 2 from J; bases not matched to a gene: 0. The germline V gene encodes CDR1 MGHRA and CDR2 YSYEKL. DNA of the CDR3: TGCGCCAGCAGCCAAACTAGCGGGGCCTACGAGCAGTACTTC. Protein product: CASSQTSGAYEQYF.

CDR3 nucleotide sequence: TGTGCCAGCAGTGAACAGGGGGCTGGCAATCAGCCCCAGCATTTT. Protein product: CASSEQGAGNQPQHF. This rearrangement joins TRBV2 to TRBJ1-5, with TRBD1 matching over 8 bases. The CDR3 length is 15 residues. V dropped 2 bases and J dropped 2; count of bases not matched to a gene: 2. Germline V gene lookup returns CDR1 SNHLY and CDR2 FYNNEI.

This sequence joins TRBV2 and TRBJ2-5, with 7 bases fitting TRBD2. Germline V gives CDR1 SNHLY, CDR2 FYNNEI. After removal of 6 bases from V and 4 bases from J, the junction contained 17 bases not matched to a gene. The CDR3 is 17 residues long. The CDR3 nucleotides are TGTGCCAGCAGCCCATCGGGGGGTCCGGGGAAAGGAGAGACCCAGTACTTC. Its translation: CASSPSGGPGKGETQYF.

The chain has TRBV18 and TRBJ1-3; D is unresolved. The V and J ends lost 2 bases and 6 bases respectively, with 5 bases between them. This CDR3 has 12 amino acids. Germline lookup yields CDR1 KGHSH and CDR2 LQKENI. For the CDR3, the DNA is TGTGCCAGCTCACCAACAGCAAACACCATATATTTT. Encoded protein: CASSPTANTIYF. The full variable domain, its missing parts supplied by reference TRBV18 and TRBJ1-3, is NAGVMQNPRHLVRRRGQEARLRCSPMKGHSHVYWYRQLPEEGLKFMVYLQKENIIDESGMPKERFSAEFPKEGPSILRIQQVVRGDSAAYFCASSPTANTIYFGEGSWLTVV.

V is TRBV9 and J is TRBJ1-5, with 7 bases that match TRBD1. Trimming took 0 bases from V and 6 from J; bases not matched to a gene: 6. CDR3 length: 15 amino acids. CDR1 and CDR2 from the germline V gene are SGDLS and YYNGEE. CDR3 amino acids: CASSVGEGAGQPQHF. In nucleotides, the CDR3 is TGTGCCAGCAGCGTAGGAGAGGGGGCGGGTCAGCCCCAGCATTTT.

The chain couples TRBV29-1 to TRBJ1-1; tentatively, D is TRBD1 (5 bases). In germline, CDR1 is SQVTM, CDR2 ANQGSEA. Between the trimmed V and J ends, which lost 4 bases and 7 bases, there was a span of 13 bases. The CDR3 extends over 12 amino acids. The CDR3 DNA follows: TGCAGCGTTGGTTGGGGGGGATTTGAAGCTTTCTTT. It translates to CSVGWGGFEAFF.

The chain carries TRBV5-1 and TRBJ1-6; 7 nucleotides match TRBD1. CDR3 size: 16 residues. Germline CDR1 and CDR2: SGHRS and YFSETQ. Trimming removed 1 base from V and 5 bases from J; junction bases left unmatched: 6. CDR3 residues: CASSLIPQGDNSPLHF. CDR3 in DNA: TGCGCCAGCAGCTTGATACCTCAGGGGGATAATTCACCCCTCCACTTT.

The genes are TRBV7-2 and TRBJ2-1; 7 bases are shared with TRBD2. Looked up from germline, CDR1 is SGHTA and CDR2 is FQGNSA. The CDR3 runs 15 residues. V gave up 1 base and J gave up 9 bases; unmatched junction bases: 9. Here the CDR3 reads CASSLVAGVRGEQFF. CDR3 bases: TGTGCCAGCAGCTTAGTTGCGGGAGTACGAGGTGAGCAGTTCTTC.

This chain links TRBV19 with TRBJ2-5; 10 bases agree with TRBD1. CDR3 size: 15 residues. J lost 5 bases, V lost 2 bases, and 5 bases had no gene match. Looked up from germline, CDR1 is LNHDA and CDR2 is SQIVND (reference sequence). This CDR3 reads CASSISGTGVETQYF. The DNA of the CDR3 is TGTGCCAGTAGTATATCGGGGACAGGGGTTGAGACCCAGTACTTC. The variable domain in full, with the rest retrieved from reference TRBV19 and TRBJ2-5, is DGGITQSPKYLFRKEGQNVTLSCEQNLNHDAMYWYRQDPGQGLRLIYYSQIVNDFQKGDIAEGYSVSREKKESFPLTVTSAQKNPTAFYLCASSISGTGVETQYFGPGTRLLVL.

The chain is built from TRBV19 and TRBJ2-3; 11 nucleotides agree with TRBD1. The CDR3 is 14 residues long. The trim removed 6 bases at V and 8 bases at J, leaving 7 bases unmatched. The germline gives CDR1 LNHDA, CDR2 SQIVND (reference sequence). CDR3 in DNA: TGTGCCAGTAGCCCGGACAGGGGGCAGGGTACGCAGTATTTT. It specifies CASSPDRGQGTQYF.

This chain connects TRBV7-9 to TRBJ2-7; TRBD1 agrees at 11 bases. The CDR3 has 15 amino acids. After removal of 6 bases from V and 2 bases from J, the junction contained 6 bases not matched to a gene. Germline V gene lookup returns CDR1 SEHNR and CDR2 FQNEAQ (reference sequence). The CDR3 here is CASSGTGGPPYEQYF. The CDR3 DNA follows: TGTGCCAGCAGTGGGACAGGGGGTCCCCCCTACGAGCAGTACTTC.

This clone was found once. The chain links TRBV7-2 to TRBJ1-2; D ambiguous. Per the germline V gene, CDR1 is SGHTA and CDR2 is FQGNSA. V dropped 4 bases and J dropped 5 bases, with 14 bases sitting between them. This CDR3 is built from 14 residues. The CDR3 loop is CASSSSSGGYGYTF. The CDR3 DNA is TGTGCCAGCAGCTCATCATCGGGAGGGTATGGCTACACCTTC.

With respect to this clone: Other DNA sequences in this sample translate to the same CDR3. The CDR3 sequence is CASSVVGSSYNEQFF. The CDR3 DNA is TGTGCCAGCAGCGTAGTAGGGAGCTCCTACAATGAGCAGTTCTTC. V usage is TRBV9 and J usage is TRBJ2-1; TRBD2 is a possible D gene (5 bases). The V gene lost 0 bases and the J gene lost 0 bases, with 7 bases spanning the gap. This CDR3 spans 15 amino acids. CDR1 SGDLS and CDR2 YYNGEE come from the germline V gene.